Shown below are 10 T cell receptor beta chains from a single sample sequenced in a study of blood T cells in healthy people across ages. The second PCR ran roughly 6 to 11 cycles with a sample-barcoded 5' primer and J-beta primers. In TCRdb, the 5' RACE reads were re-called with MiXCR into one record per CDR3 protein. The sample records under 800,000 distinct CDR3 sequences, about 42% being singletons. The specimen sequenced was blood. The receptors shown here come from a woman aged 55 to 70 in good health.

A remark on this clonotype: Possible read error: a much larger clone is one base away. CDR3 DNA sequence: TGTGCCAGCAGTGGATGGGGGGAAGCTTCACCCCTCCACTTT. Translated, it gives CASSGWGEASPLHF. V gene TRBV25-1 combines with J gene TRBJ1-6; perhaps TRBD1 as D (5 bases). The CDR3 is 14 amino acids. The ends were cut back, 4 bases at V and 9 bases at J, with 13 bases in the middle. The V gene's germline CDR1 is MGHDK and CDR2 SYGVNS.

There are many counts of this clonotype. The chain joins TRBV3-1 to TRBJ1-2, with TRBD1 identical over 9 bases. J gave up 7 bases and V 1 base, and 7 bases lay outside the gene matches. The length of the CDR3 is 15 residues. Germline V CDR1 and CDR2: LGHDT, YNNKEL (reference sequence). CDR3: CASSQGTGVFAGYTF. The CDR3 DNA follows: TGTGCCAGCAGCCAAGGGACAGGGGTTTTCGCTGGCTACACCTTC.

The table lists this clonotype with many counts. The gene calls are TRBV25-1 and TRBJ2-7, with D tentatively TRBD2 (6 bases). The germline gives CDR1 MGHDK, CDR2 SYGVNS. The CDR3 length is 12 residues. V was clipped by 8 bases and J by 4 bases, with 12 bases between them. CDR3 DNA: TGTGCCAGCGGCCTCGGGGGTTACGAGCAGTACTTC. Its protein product is CASGLGGYEQYF.

Concerning this clonotype itself: This could be a read error, since a much larger clone is one nucleotide away. The rearrangement uses TRBV28 and TRBJ2-7; 8 bases map to TRBD1. Germline CDR1 reads MDHEN; CDR2 reads SYDVKM. The ends lost 3 bases at V and 9 bases at J; junction bases unmatched: 13. CDR3 length equals 15 residues. CDR3 DNA: TGTGCCAGCAGTTTTCTCCAGGGGGCTTCCACCGGGCAGTACTTC. As protein: CASSFLQGASTGQYF.

This clonotype was counted ten times or more. The CDR3 here is CSARIRGGRQETQYF. CDR3 in DNA: TGCAGTGCTAGAATTCGGGGGGGCCGTCAAGAGACCCAGTACTTC. V gene TRBV20-1 combines with J gene TRBJ2-5; 8 positions agree with TRBD2. The germline CDR1 and CDR2 sequences are DFQATT and SNEGSKA (reference sequence). V gave up 2 bases and J gave up 2 bases; unmatched junction bases: 7. The CDR3 loop spans 15 amino acids.

This clonotype was picked up many times. The chain uses TRBV12-3 or TRBV12-4 and TRBJ2-4, with 8 nucleotides matching TRBD1. V dropped 5 bases and J dropped 8; count of bases not matched to a gene: 5. This CDR3 contains 13 residues. The CDR3 nucleotides read TGTGCCAGCAGTGGACAGGGTCTCGACATTCAGTACTTC. Translating gives CASSGQGLDIQYF.

The chain employs TRBV5-1 and TRBJ2-3; TRBD2 agrees at 13 bases. The trim removed 4 bases at V and 4 bases at J, leaving 9 bases unmatched. Looked up from germline, CDR1 is SGHRS and CDR2 is YFSETQ. CDR3 length: 17 amino acids. The DNA of the CDR3 is TGCGCCAGCAGCCAGGGACTAGCGGGATTGGTCTCAGATACGCAGTATTTT. Encoded protein: CASSQGLAGLVSDTQYF. Filled out from reference TRBV5-1 and TRBJ2-3, the complete variable domain reads KAGVTQTPRYLIKTRGQQVTLSCSPISGHRSVSWYQQTPGQGLQFLFEYFSETQRNKGNFPGRFSGRQFSNSRSEMNVSTLELGDSALYLCASSQGLAGLVSDTQYFGPGTRLTVL.

This chain uses TRBV4-2 with TRBJ2-3, with D unresolved. In germline, CDR1 is LGHNA, CDR2 YNFKEQ. The CDR3 sequence is 16 residues long. Trimming took 0 bases from V and 5 from J, leaving 15 bases between them. CDR3 loop: CASSQELFLSGDTQYF. CDR3 nucleotide sequence: TGTGCCAGCAGCCAAGAACTTTTTTTGAGTGGAGATACGCAGTATTTT.

The J gene is TRBJ1-4, the V gene TRBV10-3; D is uncertain. The CDR3 spans 13 residues. CDR1 is ENHRY and CDR2 is SYGVKD in the germline V gene. Trimming removed 3 bases at V and 7 bases at J, with 9 bases between. The CDR3 loop is CAISDVGGEKLFF. In DNA, the CDR3 is TGTGCCATCAGTGATGTTGGAGGTGAAAAACTGTTTTTT.

This clonotype was detected ten times or more. J is TRBJ2-3 and V is TRBV7-3; D is uncertain. Trimming removed 0 bases from V and 0 bases from J, with 4 bases in between. Per the germline V gene, CDR1 is SGHTA and CDR2 is FQGTGA. CDR3 size: 14 residues. The CDR3 sequence: CASSLTSSTDTQYF. CDR3 sequence (DNA): TGTGCCAGCAGCTTAACTTCTAGCACAGATACGCAGTATTTT.